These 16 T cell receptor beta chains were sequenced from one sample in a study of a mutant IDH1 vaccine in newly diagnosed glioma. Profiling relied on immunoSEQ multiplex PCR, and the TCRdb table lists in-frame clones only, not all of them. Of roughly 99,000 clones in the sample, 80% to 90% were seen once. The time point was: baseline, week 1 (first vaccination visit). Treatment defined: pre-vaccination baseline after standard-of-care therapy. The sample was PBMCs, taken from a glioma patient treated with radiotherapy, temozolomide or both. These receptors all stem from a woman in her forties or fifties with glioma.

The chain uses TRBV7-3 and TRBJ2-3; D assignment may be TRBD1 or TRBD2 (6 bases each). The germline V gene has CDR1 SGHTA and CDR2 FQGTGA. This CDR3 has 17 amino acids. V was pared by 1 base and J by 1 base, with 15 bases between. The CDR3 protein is CASSLSRGAGGTDTQYF. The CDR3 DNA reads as TGTGCCAGCAGCTTAAGCCGCGGGGCAGGGGGCACAGATACGCAGTATTTT.

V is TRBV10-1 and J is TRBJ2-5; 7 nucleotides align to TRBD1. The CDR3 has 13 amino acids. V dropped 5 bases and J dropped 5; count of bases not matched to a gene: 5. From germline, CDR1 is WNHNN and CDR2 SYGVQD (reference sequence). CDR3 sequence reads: CASSFDREETQYF. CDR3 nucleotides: TGCGCCAGCAGTTTCGACAGGGAGGAGACCCAGTACTTC.

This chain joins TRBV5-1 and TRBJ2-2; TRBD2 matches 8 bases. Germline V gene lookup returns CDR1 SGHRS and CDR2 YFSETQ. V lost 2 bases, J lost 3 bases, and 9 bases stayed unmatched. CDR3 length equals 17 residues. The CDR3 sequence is CASSLLPGLADTGELFF. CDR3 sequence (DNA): TGCGCCAGCAGCTTACTTCCAGGACTAGCAGACACCGGGGAGCTGTTTTTT.

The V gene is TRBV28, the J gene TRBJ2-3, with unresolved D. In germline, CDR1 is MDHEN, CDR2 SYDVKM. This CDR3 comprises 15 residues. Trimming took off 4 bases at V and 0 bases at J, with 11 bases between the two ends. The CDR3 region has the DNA TGTGCCAGCAGTTCCCCCCGCGCCAGCACAGATACGCAGTATTTT. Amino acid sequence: CASSSPRASTDTQYF.

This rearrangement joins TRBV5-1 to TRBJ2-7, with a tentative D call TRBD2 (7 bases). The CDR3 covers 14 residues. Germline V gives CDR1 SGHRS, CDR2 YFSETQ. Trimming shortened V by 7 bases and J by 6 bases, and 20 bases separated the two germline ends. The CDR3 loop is CASLGGGGRSEQYF. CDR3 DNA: TGCGCCAGCCTTGGGGGAGGGGGGCGTAGCGAGCAGTACTTC.

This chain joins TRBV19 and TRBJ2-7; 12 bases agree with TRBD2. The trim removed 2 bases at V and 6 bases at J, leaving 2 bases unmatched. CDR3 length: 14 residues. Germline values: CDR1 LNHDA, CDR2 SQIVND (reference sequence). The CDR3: CASSITSGRREQYF. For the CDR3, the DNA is TGTGCCAGTAGTATAACTAGCGGGAGGCGCGAGCAGTACTTC. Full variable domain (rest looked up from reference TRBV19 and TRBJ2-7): DGGITQSPKYLFRKEGQNVTLSCEQNLNHDAMYWYRQDPGQGLRLIYYSQIVNDFQKGDIAEGYSVSREKKESFPLTVTSAQKNPTAFYLCASSITSGRREQYFGPGTRLTVT.

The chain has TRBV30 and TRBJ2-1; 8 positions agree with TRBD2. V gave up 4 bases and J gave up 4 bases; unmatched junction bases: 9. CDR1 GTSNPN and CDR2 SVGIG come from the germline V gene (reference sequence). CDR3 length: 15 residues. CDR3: CAWTPRVAGYNEQFF. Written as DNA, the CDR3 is TGTGCCTGGACCCCCAGGGTAGCGGGGTACAATGAGCAGTTCTTC.

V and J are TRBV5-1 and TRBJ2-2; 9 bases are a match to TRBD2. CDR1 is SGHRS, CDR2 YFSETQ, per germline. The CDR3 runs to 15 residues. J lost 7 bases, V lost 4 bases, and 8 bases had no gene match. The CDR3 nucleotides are TGCGCCAGCAGCGCGACTAGCGGTAACGGCGGGGAGCTGTTTTTT. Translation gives CASSATSGNGGELFF.

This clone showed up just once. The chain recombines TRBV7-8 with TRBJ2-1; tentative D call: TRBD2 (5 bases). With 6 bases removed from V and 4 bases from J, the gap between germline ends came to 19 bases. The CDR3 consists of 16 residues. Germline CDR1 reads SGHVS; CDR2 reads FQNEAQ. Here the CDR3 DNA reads TGTGCCAGCAGACTAGAGCAGGCCACCGCGTACAATGAGCAGTTCTTC. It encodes CASRLEQATAYNEQFF.

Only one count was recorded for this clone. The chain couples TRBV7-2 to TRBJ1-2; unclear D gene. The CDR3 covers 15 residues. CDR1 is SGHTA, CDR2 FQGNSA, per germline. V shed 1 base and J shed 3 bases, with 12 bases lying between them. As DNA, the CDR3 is TGTGCCAGCAGCTTAGGCCACCAGAACCACTATGGCTACACCTTC. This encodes CASSLGHQNHYGYTF. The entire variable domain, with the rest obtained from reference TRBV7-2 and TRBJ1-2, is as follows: GAGVSQSPSNKVTEKGKDVELRCDPISGHTALYWYRQSLGQGLEFLIYFQGNSAPDKSGLPSDRFSAERTGGSVSTLTIQRTQQEDSAVYLCASSLGHQNHYGYTFGSGTRLTVV.

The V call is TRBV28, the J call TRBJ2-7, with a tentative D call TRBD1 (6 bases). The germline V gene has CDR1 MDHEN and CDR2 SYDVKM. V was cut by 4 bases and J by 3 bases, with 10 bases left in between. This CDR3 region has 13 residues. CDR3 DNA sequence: TGTGCCAGCAGTTCCCCGGACAGCTACGAGCAGTACTTC. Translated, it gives CASSSPDSYEQYF.

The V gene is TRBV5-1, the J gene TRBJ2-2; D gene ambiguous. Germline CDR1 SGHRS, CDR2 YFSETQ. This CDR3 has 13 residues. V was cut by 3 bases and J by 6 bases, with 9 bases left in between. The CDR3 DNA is TGCGCCAGCAGCTCCAGTCGGGCCGGGGAGCTGTTTTTT. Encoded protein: CASSSSRAGELFF.

The CDR3 region is CASSLATLDTQYF. The CDR3 bases are TGTGCCAGCAGCTTAGCGACCCTAGATACGCAGTATTTT. The rearrangement uses TRBV7-9 and TRBJ2-3; D is unresolved. This CDR3 region has 13 residues. The germline CDR1 and CDR2 sequences are SEHNR and FQNEAQ (reference sequence). The germline V and J ends were trimmed by 0 bases and 5 bases, with 6 bases remaining between them.

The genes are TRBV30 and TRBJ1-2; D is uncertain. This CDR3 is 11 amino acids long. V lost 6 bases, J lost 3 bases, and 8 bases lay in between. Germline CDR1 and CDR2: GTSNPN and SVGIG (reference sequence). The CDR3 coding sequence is TGTGCCTGCGAAGGGCACTATGGCTACACCTTC. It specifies CACEGHYGYTF.

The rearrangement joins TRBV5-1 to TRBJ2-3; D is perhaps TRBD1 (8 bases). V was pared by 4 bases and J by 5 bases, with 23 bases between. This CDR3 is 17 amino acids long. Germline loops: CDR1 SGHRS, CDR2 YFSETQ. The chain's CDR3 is CASSLGGTGRAGDTQYF. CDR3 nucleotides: TGCGCCAGCAGCCTGGGGGGGACAGGCCGCGCGGGAGATACGCAGTATTTT.

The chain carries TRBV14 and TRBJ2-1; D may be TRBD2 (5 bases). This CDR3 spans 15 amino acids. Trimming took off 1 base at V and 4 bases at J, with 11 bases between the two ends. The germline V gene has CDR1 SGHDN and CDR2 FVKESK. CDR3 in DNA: TGTGCCAGCAGCCAAGGACGAGCGGTGTACAATGAGCAGTTCTTC. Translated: CASSQGRAVYNEQFF. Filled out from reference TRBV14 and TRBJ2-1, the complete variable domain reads EAGVTQFPSHSVIEKGQTVTLRCDPISGHDNLYWYRRVMGKEIKFLLHFVKESKQDESGMPNNRFLAERTGGTYSTLKVQPAELEDSGVYFCASSQGRAVYNEQFFGPGTRLTVL.